Below, 14 T cell receptor beta chains from the same sample are listed, as sequenced in a study of T cell responses to AZD1222 COVID-19 vaccine (dated by TCRdb to the early 2020s). Per the publication, the time point label means: baseline before first vaccination. Library generation was performed with the immunoSEQ multiplex PCR assay. Here the immuneACCESS table is served through TCRdb, limited to in-frame sequences with V and J called. Missing clones are a known gap in these copies; in checked studies unresolved V genes cover under half, and the rest lacks a known reason. This sample gives about 130,000 clones in total; around 92% of them show up just once. The biggest ten clones account for roughly 4.2% of the sample. The specimen comprised peripheral blood, sampled on day 0 of AZD1222 vaccination. Every receptor here comes from an adult in good health.

The chain links TRBV18 to TRBJ2-3; D might be TRBD2 (5 bases). V was trimmed by 0 bases and J by 5 bases, leaving 6 bases between them. In germline, CDR1 is KGHSH, CDR2 LQKENI. The length of the CDR3 is 13 residues. The CDR3 loop is CASSPPTRDTQYF. CDR3 bases: TGTGCCAGCTCACCACCTACTAGAGATACGCAGTATTTT.

This rearrangement joins TRBV28 to TRBJ1-2, with 9 bases that match TRBD1. The ends lost 3 bases at V and 8 bases at J; junction bases unmatched: 1. The CDR3 loop spans 12 amino acids. CDR1 is MDHEN and CDR2 is SYDVKM in the germline V gene. CDR3 nucleotide sequence: TGTGCCAGCAGTTTGGGACAGGGCGGCTACACCTTC. Its translation: CASSLGQGGYTF.

The chain joins TRBV27 to TRBJ1-6, with D uncertain. CDR1 is MNHEY, CDR2 SMNVEV, per germline (reference sequence). The length of the CDR3 is 14 residues. V lost 3 bases and J 0 bases, leaving 3 bases between the germline ends. DNA for the CDR3: TGTGCCAGCAGTTTGCCCTCCTATAATTCACCCCTCCACTTT. It yields the protein CASSLPSYNSPLHF.

The chain combines TRBV30 with TRBJ1-5; possible D gene TRBD1, 6 bases. The CDR3 consists of 14 residues. V lost 2 bases, J lost 3 bases, and 11 bases lay in between. Germline values: CDR1 GTSNPN, CDR2 SVGIG (reference sequence). Here the CDR3 reads CAWSPTGNNQPQHF. The CDR3 nucleotides are TGTGCCTGGAGTCCTACAGGGAACAATCAGCCCCAGCATTTT. Using reference TRBV30 and TRBJ1-5 for the parts outside the CDR3, the full variable domain is SQTIHQWPATLVQPVGSPLSLECTVEGTSNPNLYWYRQAAGRGLQLLFYSVGIGQISSEVPQNLSASRPQDRQFILSSKKLLLSDSGFYLCAWSPTGNNQPQHFGDGTRLSIL.

The gene calls are TRBV25-1 and TRBJ2-2, with D unclear. Trimming cost V 6 bases and J 8 bases, with 10 bases left between them. This CDR3 region has 12 residues. CDR1 MGHDK and CDR2 SYGVNS come from the germline V gene. CDR3 residues: CASSRVGGELFF. The CDR3 DNA is TGTGCCAGCAGCCGCGTGGGGGGGGAGCTGTTTTTT. Full variable domain (rest looked up from reference TRBV25-1 and TRBJ2-2): EADIYQTPRYLVIGTGKKITLECSQTMGHDKMYWYQQDPGMELHLIHYSYGVNSTEKGDLSSESTVSRIRTEHFPLTLESARPSHTSQYLCASSRVGGELFFGEGSRLTVL.

The chain combines TRBV3-1 (or the pseudogene TRBV3-2) with TRBJ2-7; the match to TRBD2 covers 8 bases. This CDR3 is 15 amino acids long. Germline V lookup: CDR1 LGHDT, CDR2 YNNKEL (reference sequence). The V segment lost 1 base and the J segment 3 bases; nucleotides outside the gene matches: 5. CDR3 in amino acids: CASSQGTAGVYEQYF. CDR3 nucleotide sequence: TGTGCCAGCAGCCAAGGCACAGCGGGAGTCTACGAGCAGTACTTC.

V gene TRBV6-5 combines with J gene TRBJ1-2; possible D gene TRBD1, 5 bases. Germline V gives CDR1 MNHEY, CDR2 SVGAGI. The CDR3 covers 13 residues. V shed 9 bases and J shed 2 bases, with 13 bases lying between them. CDR3 sequence (DNA): TGTGCCAGATCTCTAGGGGAAAACTATGGCTACACCTTC. This sequence encodes CARSLGENYGYTF.

V gene TRBV28 combines with J gene TRBJ1-1; tentative D call: TRBD1 (6 bases). Deletions cut 5 bases from V and 8 bases from J, with 18 bases between. The CDR3 sequence is 14 residues long. From germline, CDR1 is MDHEN and CDR2 SYDVKM. As DNA, the CDR3 is TGTGCCAGCAGTCTACCACGCCGCGGGACAGAAGCTTTCTTT. Its protein product is CASSLPRRGTEAFF. Based on the CDR3 plus reference TRBV28 and TRBJ1-1, the full variable domain is DVKVTQSSRYLVKRTGEKVFLECVQDMDHENMFWYRQDPGLGLRLIYFSYDVKMKEKGDIPEGYSVSREKKERFSLILESASTNQTSMYLCASSLPRRGTEAFFGQGTRLTVV.

This clone was observed a single time. The V and J genes are TRBV20-1 and TRBJ1-1; perhaps TRBD1 as D (5 bases). Germline V gene lookup returns CDR1 DFQATT and CDR2 SNEGSKA (reference sequence). CDR3 length equals 14 residues. The germline V and J ends were trimmed by 3 bases and 0 bases, with 11 bases remaining between them. In DNA, the CDR3 is TGCAGTGCTAGTTTGGGACTCATGAACACTGAAGCTTTCTTT. Protein sequence: CSASLGLMNTEAFF.

This clone was seen just once. This chain links TRBV7-9 with TRBJ2-7; D not resolved. The germline V gene encodes CDR1 SEHNR and CDR2 FQNEAQ (reference sequence). Trimming left V 8 bases short and J 0 bases short, with 5 bases between. The CDR3 covers 11 residues. CDR3 in DNA: TGTGCCAGCCAGGACTCCTACGAGCAGTACTTC. Translation gives CASQDSYEQYF. Supplemented by reference TRBV7-9 and TRBJ2-7, the full variable domain reads DTGVSQNPRHKITKRGQNVTFRCDPISEHNRLYWYRQTLGQGPEFLTYFQNEAQLEKSRLLSDRFSAERPKGSFSTLEIQRTEQGDSAMYLCASQDSYEQYFGPGTRLTVT.

The chain combines TRBV19 with TRBJ1-1; D is ambiguous. Germline assignment: CDR1 LNHDA and CDR2 SQIVND (reference sequence). The CDR3 extends over 11 amino acids. V gave up 7 bases and J gave up 4 bases, with 7 bases separating them. The CDR3 spells CASKYSTEAFF. DNA of the CDR3: TGTGCCAGTAAATATAGCACTGAAGCTTTCTTT.

The J gene is TRBJ2-5, the V gene TRBV28; a weak D match, TRBD2 (5 bases). Deletions cut 6 bases from V and 5 bases from J, with 19 bases between. CDR3 size: 15 residues. Looked up from germline, CDR1 is MDHEN and CDR2 is SYDVKM. CDR3 DNA sequence: TGTGCCAGCAGCCGCGTGGGAGCCCCCCCGGAGACCCAGTACTTC. Protein: CASSRVGAPPETQYF.

The rearrangement uses TRBV28 and TRBJ1-3, with TRBD1 as a possible D gene (6 bases). The CDR3 has 14 residues. CDR1 is MDHEN and CDR2 is SYDVKM in the germline V gene. With 4 bases removed from V and 4 bases from J, the gap between germline ends came to 11 bases. CDR3 nucleotides: TGTGCCAGCAGTTCGGGGGCAGAAGGAAACACCATATATTTT. The encoded protein is CASSSGAEGNTIYF.

A word on this clone: The sample carries other DNA sequences with the same CDR3. This chain connects TRBV14 to TRBJ1-2; D is unclear. The length of the CDR3 is 12 residues. The V gene's germline CDR1 is SGHDN and CDR2 FVKESK. V shed 4 bases and J shed 3 bases, with 6 bases lying between them. CDR3 loop: CASSPGDYGYTF. The CDR3 DNA reads TGTGCCAGCAGCCCGGGCGACTATGGCTACACCTTC.